The entry that follows covers one TCR beta chain sequence. This entry is derived from a study of T cell changes during pregnancy in multiple sclerosis. The CDR3 loop spans 15 amino acids. The ends were cut back, 3 bases at V and 3 bases at J, with 12 bases in the middle. Germline V gives CDR1 ENHRY, CDR2 SYGVKD. The data were produced by immunoSEQ multiplex PCR, yet TCRdb's version contains in-frame clones alone and is incomplete. This repertoire shows approximately 52,000 clones, approximately 92% found once; its top ten account for 0.91%. The clonotype originates from a female donor in good health, enrolled as a control in a pregnancy study. The chain recombines TRBV10-3 with TRBJ2-1; a possible D gene is TRBD2 (5 bases). Sequenced here: CD4+ T cells from peripheral blood mononuclear cells, sampled in the second trimester of pregnancy. The CDR3 DNA sequence: TGTGCCATCAGTGAAAGAGCGGCTAACTACAATGAGCAGTTCTTC. Translating it yields CAISERAANYNEQFF.